The 27 T cell receptor beta chains below come from one sample, sequenced in a study of blood T cell repertoires in COVID-19 (dated by TCRdb to 2019 to 2021). The library was obtained by the immunoSEQ multiplex PCR assay. In its TCRdb copy, this immuneACCESS table keeps in-frame sequences only and misses some clones. Where compared with another copy, unresolved V genes explain less than half of these, and the others have no known cause. The sample table lists 200,000 to 300,000 clones, around 81% of them with a count of one. Of the sample, 6.5% to 9% falls within the top ten clones. The sequenced material came from peripheral blood. These receptors were collected from an elderly woman with COVID-19, enrolled during active disease.

The J gene is TRBJ1-5, the V gene TRBV12-3 or TRBV12-4; no definite D call. Trimming removed 5 bases at V and 5 bases at J, with 7 bases between. The CDR3 totals 12 residues. CDR3: CASSERYQPQHF. The CDR3 bases are TGTGCCAGCAGTGAGAGATATCAGCCCCAGCATTTT.

This clone was observed a handful of times. The J gene is TRBJ2-2, the V gene TRBV9; D not resolved. The CDR3 sequence is 15 residues long. The germline V and J ends were trimmed by 6 bases and 2 bases, with 14 bases remaining between them. The germline V gene encodes CDR1 SGDLS and CDR2 YYNGEE. This CDR3 reads CASNPNIGNTGELFF. The CDR3 DNA sequence: TGTGCCAGCAACCCGAATATTGGCAACACCGGGGAGCTGTTTTTT.

The chain recombines TRBV3-1 (or the pseudogene TRBV3-2) with TRBJ2-1, with 7 bases identical to TRBD2. The trim removed 2 bases at V and 4 bases at J, leaving 5 bases unmatched. Germline V gene lookup returns CDR1 LGHDT and CDR2 YNNKEL (reference sequence). The CDR3 has 15 amino acids. In DNA, the CDR3 is TGTGCCAGCAGCCAACTAGCGGACCTTTACAATGAGCAGTTCTTC. Translating it yields CASSQLADLYNEQFF.

The V call is TRBV6-1, the J call TRBJ1-6; TRBD1 matches at 8 bases. This CDR3 is built from 16 residues. The V and J ends lost 1 base and 7 bases, in that order; junction bases with no gene match: 6. The germline V gene has CDR1 MNHNS and CDR2 SASEGT. This chain's CDR3 is CASSEGQGATNSPLHF. The CDR3, as DNA: TGTGCCAGCAGTGAAGGGCAGGGGGCGACGAATTCACCCCTCCACTTT.

The gene calls are TRBV5-1 and TRBJ1-4; no firm D call. CDR1 and CDR2 (germline): SGHRS, YFSETQ. V lost 4 bases to trimming and J lost 6 bases, with 10 bases between them. The CDR3 totals 13 residues. CDR3 bases: TGCGCCAGCAGCCATGACTCCTATGAAAAACTGTTTTTT. It encodes CASSHDSYEKLFF.

CDR3 in DNA: TGCGCCAGCAGCTGGGGGGCCACTAGCGAGTCTAGCACAGATACGCAGTATTTT. It yields the protein CASSWGATSESSTDTQYF. The chain joins TRBV5-1 to TRBJ2-3, with a weak D call TRBD2 (7 bases). V dropped 3 bases and J dropped 0 bases, with 20 bases sitting between them. Germline lookup yields CDR1 SGHRS and CDR2 YFSETQ. The CDR3 loop spans 18 amino acids. Full variable domain (missing parts from reference TRBV5-1 and TRBJ2-3): KAGVTQTPRYLIKTRGQQVTLSCSPISGHRSVSWYQQTPGQGLQFLFEYFSETQRNKGNFPGRFSGRQFSNSRSEMNVSTLELGDSALYLCASSWGATSESSTDTQYFGPGTRLTVL.

V usage is TRBV9 and J usage is TRBJ1-3; possibly TRBD1 for D (5 bases). The CDR3 is made up of 15 amino acids. Trimming took 3 bases from V and 1 from J, leaving 11 bases between them. Germline CDR1 reads SGDLS; CDR2 reads YYNGEE. The CDR3 nucleotides read TGTGCCAGCAGCGCGGGGGTCACTTCTGGAAACACCATATATTTT. Encoded protein: CASSAGVTSGNTIYF.

This sequence joins TRBV11-3 and TRBJ2-7; 7 bases line up with TRBD1. V was pared by 5 bases and J by 1 base, with 2 bases of the junction left unmatched. Germline V gives CDR1 SGHNT, CDR2 YENEEA. CDR3 length: 13 residues. CDR3 nucleotides: TGTGCCAGCAGCCAGGGGGATTCCTACGAGCAGTACTTC. Protein sequence: CASSQGDSYEQYF.

V is TRBV15 and J is TRBJ2-1; a possible D gene is TRBD1 (6 bases). V shed 4 bases and J shed 2 bases, with 9 bases lying between them. Germline V gene data show CDR1 as LNHNV and CDR2 as YYDKDF (reference sequence). The CDR3 contains 14 residues. The CDR3 spells CATSMGAPYNEQFF. The CDR3 DNA reads as TGTGCCACCAGCATGGGGGCCCCCTACAATGAGCAGTTCTTC. Supplemented by reference TRBV15 and TRBJ2-1, the full variable domain reads DAMVIQNPRYQVTQFGKPVTLSCSQTLNHNVMYWYQQKSSQAPKLLFHYYDKDFNNEADTPDNFQSRRPNTSFCFLDIRSPGLGDTAMYLCATSMGAPYNEQFFGPGTRLTVL.

The gene calls are TRBV13 and TRBJ2-1; tentatively, D is TRBD2 (5 bases). CDR3 size: 14 residues. The germline V gene has CDR1 PRHDT and CDR2 FYEKMQ (reference sequence). The V end lost 2 bases, the J end lost 7 bases, and 12 bases lay between the germline ends. CDR3 bases: TGTGCCAGCAGCTTAAGAGGACGAGGGAATGAGCAGTTCTTC. It codes for CASSLRGRGNEQFF.

This clone was observed a handful of times. The chain recombines TRBV3-1 (or the pseudogene TRBV3-2) with TRBJ1-1; D is uncertain. The V gene's germline CDR1 is LGHDT and CDR2 YNNKEL (reference sequence). CDR3 length: 17 amino acids. The germline V and J ends were trimmed by 0 bases and 4 bases, with 18 bases remaining between them. The CDR3 here is CASSQEREVMGSTEAFF. Here the CDR3 DNA reads TGTGCCAGCAGCCAAGAAAGGGAGGTCATGGGGAGCACTGAAGCTTTCTTT.

V is TRBV5-1 and J is TRBJ1-6; no clear D gene. CDR1 SGHRS and CDR2 YFSETQ come from the germline V gene. Trimming stripped 0 bases from V and 7 bases from J, with 11 bases between. The CDR3 is made up of 15 amino acids. CDR3 DNA: TGCGCCAGCAGCTTGGACGGGTTTGCAAATTCACCCCTCCACTTT. Translated, it gives CASSLDGFANSPLHF.

This clone was seen just once. This chain joins TRBV27 and TRBJ1-2; TRBD1 might be the D (6 bases). This CDR3 is 15 amino acids long. Trimming removed 5 bases from V and 8 bases from J, with 21 bases in between. CDR1 and CDR2 (germline): MNHEY, SMNVEV (reference sequence). CDR3 residues: CASSPTPTGLGGYTF. The CDR3, as DNA: TGTGCCAGCAGTCCAACCCCCACAGGGTTAGGCGGCTACACCTTC.

The chain carries TRBV9 and TRBJ2-1; TRBD1 aligns across 7 bases. Germline V gene data show CDR1 as SGDLS and CDR2 as YYNGEE. V was clipped by 6 bases and J by 0 bases; unmatched bases: 3. The CDR3 spans 14 residues. CDR3 in amino acids: CASNRGSSYNEQFF. DNA for the CDR3: TGTGCCAGCAACAGGGGTAGCTCCTACAATGAGCAGTTCTTC.

The chain employs TRBV6-5 and TRBJ1-2, with 7 bases matching TRBD1. J gave up 5 bases and V 5 bases, and 8 bases lay outside the gene matches. CDR1 is MNHEY and CDR2 is SVGAGI in the germline V gene. The CDR3 consists of 14 residues. The CDR3 loop reads CASSTTGTAYGYTF. The CDR3 nucleotides read TGTGCCAGCAGTACGACAGGGACGGCGTATGGCTACACCTTC.

The chain uses TRBV6-5 and TRBJ1-2; 10 bases are a match to TRBD1. The CDR3 has 14 amino acids. The V gene's germline CDR1 is MNHEY and CDR2 SVGAGI. The trim removed 4 bases at V and 8 bases at J, leaving 7 bases unmatched. Here the CDR3 DNA reads TGTGCCAGCAGTTTAACGGACAGGGGGGACGGCTACACCTTC. Encoded protein: CASSLTDRGDGYTF.

The rearrangement joins TRBV7-3 to TRBJ2-3; perhaps TRBD2 as D (6 bases). The germline V gene encodes CDR1 SGHTA and CDR2 FQGTGA. Trimming removed 5 bases at V and 11 bases at J, with 20 bases between. The CDR3 is 14 amino acids. The CDR3 loop reads CASSPTRNLAMQYF. The CDR3 DNA follows: TGTGCCAGCAGCCCCACTCGCAACCTAGCGATGCAGTATTTT.

CDR3 residues: CASTTLGRGREETQYF. DNA for the CDR3: TGTGCCAGCACTACACTCGGCAGGGGGCGTGAAGAGACCCAGTACTTC. The chain links TRBV7-9 to TRBJ2-5, with 8 nucleotides matching TRBD1. Trimming at V came to 7 bases and at J to 3 bases, leaving 13 bases not matched to a gene. The CDR3 has 16 amino acids. Looked up from germline, CDR1 is SEHNR and CDR2 is FQNEAQ (reference sequence).

The chain carries TRBV6-2 or TRBV6-3 and TRBJ2-7; TRBD1 agrees at 8 bases. V gave up 3 bases and J gave up 0 bases; unmatched junction bases: 7. Germline V CDR1 and CDR2: MNHEY, SVGEGT. The CDR3 is made up of 16 amino acids. CDR3 loop: CASSYLPGQASYEQYF. CDR3 DNA sequence: TGTGCCAGCAGTTATTTACCGGGACAGGCCTCCTACGAGCAGTACTTC.

This chain connects TRBV3-1 (or the pseudogene TRBV3-2) to TRBJ2-7; the D is unclear. Germline loops: CDR1 LGHDT, CDR2 YNNKEL (reference sequence). Trimming stripped 2 bases from V and 4 bases from J, with 9 bases between. This CDR3 has 13 amino acids. This CDR3 reads CASSQLGVYEQYF. As DNA, the CDR3 is TGTGCCAGCAGCCAACTCGGAGTATACGAGCAGTACTTC.

The V gene is TRBV6-5, the J gene TRBJ2-1; no clear D. With 0 bases removed from V and 6 bases from J, the gap between germline ends came to 9 bases. CDR3 length: 14 amino acids. CDR1 MNHEY and CDR2 SVGAGI come from the germline V gene. The CDR3 region is CASSYSSTRNEQFF. CDR3 in DNA: TGTGCCAGCAGTTACTCGAGTACCCGCAATGAGCAGTTCTTC.

The chain has TRBV5-6 and TRBJ2-7, with D hard to call. The CDR3 sequence is 11 residues long. The V and J ends lost 4 bases and 3 bases respectively, with 5 bases between them. Germline V CDR1 and CDR2: SGHDT, YYEEEE. The CDR3, as DNA: TGTGCCAGCAGCACAAACTACGAGCAGTACTTC. This gives the protein CASSTNYEQYF.

This chain links TRBV9 with TRBJ2-1; the match to TRBD2 covers 7 bases. This CDR3 is built from 15 residues. V was clipped by 2 bases and J by 6 bases; unmatched bases: 8. Looked up from germline, CDR1 is SGDLS and CDR2 is YYNGEE. The CDR3 spells CASSVAGEGLNEQFF. The CDR3 DNA is TGTGCCAGCAGCGTTGCGGGAGAAGGTCTCAATGAGCAGTTCTTC.

The CDR3 sequence: CTSSQVGTAEDYGYTF. CDR3 DNA: TGCACCAGCAGCCAAGTGGGCACGGCGGAGGACTATGGCTACACCTTC. V is TRBV1 and J is TRBJ1-2. TRBV1 corresponds to a pseudogene. The CDR3 has 16 residues.

The V call is TRBV11-3, the J call TRBJ2-3, with D possibly matching TRBD1 (6 bases). The germline V gene encodes CDR1 SGHNT and CDR2 YENEEA. The CDR3 length is 14 residues. Trimming took 4 bases from V and 4 from J, leaving 12 bases between them. CDR3 DNA sequence: TGTGCCAGCAGCTCAACTAACAGGGCAGATACGCAGTATTTT. It specifies CASSSTNRADTQYF.

V gene TRBV7-9 combines with J gene TRBJ1-2; D gene ambiguous. Per germline, CDR1 SEHNR and CDR2 FQNEAQ (reference sequence). CDR3 length equals 16 residues. Deletions cut 0 bases from V and 0 bases from J, with 11 bases between. The CDR3 DNA reads TGTGCCAGCAGCTTAGCCTCGCTAACCACTAACTATGGCTACACCTTC. Protein: CASSLASLTTNYGYTF.

V usage is TRBV4-1 and J usage is TRBJ2-1; maybe TRBD1 (6 bases). Deletions cut 2 bases from V and 3 bases from J, with 11 bases between. This CDR3 region has 15 residues. Germline CDR1 reads MGHRA; CDR2 reads YSYEKL. This CDR3 is CASSQPDSDYNEQFF. CDR3 nucleotides: TGCGCCAGCAGCCAACCGGACAGCGACTACAATGAGCAGTTCTTC.